Listed here are 20 T cell receptor beta chains from one sample, sequenced in a study of T cells in localized non-small cell lung cancer (TCRdb year 2020). The protocol used for the library was the immunoSEQ multiplex PCR assay. The source is immuneACCESS, and TCRdb retained only in-frame sequences with V and J called. Part of the clones is not carried over; for the studies checked, unresolved V genes explain less than half of this, and the remainder is unexplained. The sample records 26,000 or so clones, about 88% of which are singletons. Of the sample, over 12% is held by the ten largest clones. Here the sequenced sample was peripheral blood, taken before any cancer treatment. The receptors here all came from a female donor over 55 with stage I lung adenocarcinoma.

The gene calls are TRBV18 and TRBJ1-2; D is undetermined. Germline V lookup: CDR1 KGHSH, CDR2 LQKENI. The CDR3 is made up of 13 amino acids. Trimming cost V 1 base and J 6 bases, with 9 bases left between them. The CDR3 reads CASSPLLGDGYTF. CDR3 coding DNA: TGTGCCAGCTCACCACTATTAGGCGATGGCTACACCTTC.

The chain is built from TRBV30 and TRBJ1-1; D unclear. Per germline, CDR1 GTSNPN and CDR2 SVGIG (reference sequence). The CDR3 spans 11 residues. V gave up 3 bases and J gave up 10 bases, with 12 bases separating them. Here the CDR3 DNA reads TGTGCCTGGAGGGGGAACATCGGAGCTTTCTTT. It codes for CAWRGNIGAFF.

The CDR3 is CASSDSYEQYF. The DNA of the CDR3 is TGTGCCAGCAGTGACTCCTACGAGCAGTACTTC. The chain is built from TRBV6-1 and TRBJ2-7; D call uncertain. Per the germline V gene, CDR1 is MNHNS and CDR2 is SASEGT. With 3 bases removed from V and 0 bases from J, the gap between germline ends came to 0 bases. This CDR3 is 11 amino acids long.

This clone was seen just once. V usage is TRBV10-2 and J usage is TRBJ2-2; 9 bases fit TRBD1. The CDR3 consists of 15 residues. Per germline, CDR1 WSHSY and CDR2 SAAADI. Trimming at V came to 7 bases and at J to 0 bases, leaving 3 bases not matched to a gene. The CDR3 DNA reads TGCGCCAGCATAGGGACAGGGACGAACACCGGGGAGCTGTTTTTT. Its translation: CASIGTGTNTGELFF.

This chain uses TRBV27 with TRBJ1-2; the D gene is possibly TRBD1 (6 bases). The V and J ends lost 5 bases and 8 bases respectively, with 15 bases between them. Per the germline V gene, CDR1 is MNHEY and CDR2 is SMNVEV (reference sequence). The CDR3 contains 13 residues. The CDR3 protein is CASSASQGRGYTF. The CDR3 DNA reads TGTGCCAGCAGTGCATCACAGGGAAGGGGCTACACCTTC.

This clone has just one count. The chain employs TRBV2 and TRBJ1-1; TRBD1 matches 7 bases. CDR3 length: 14 amino acids. The germline V gene has CDR1 SNHLY and CDR2 FYNNEI. V dropped 5 bases and J dropped 3; count of bases not matched to a gene: 6. For the CDR3, the DNA is TGTGCCAGCAGTCGGGACAGATCGGACACTGAAGCTTTCTTT. Its protein is CASSRDRSDTEAFF.

The rearrangement links TRBV13 to TRBJ1-1; D not certain. Trimming removed 4 bases from V and 0 bases from J, with 24 bases in between. This CDR3 region has 19 residues. Germline V gene lookup returns CDR1 PRHDT and CDR2 FYEKMQ (reference sequence). The CDR3 spells CASSSAVRVIGEMNTEAFF. DNA of the CDR3: TGTGCCAGCAGCTCCGCCGTTCGGGTAATAGGCGAGATGAACACTGAAGCTTTCTTT. The full variable domain, its missing parts supplied by reference TRBV13 and TRBJ1-1, is AAGVIQSPRHLIKEKRETATLKCYPIPRHDTVYWYQQGPGQDPQFLISFYEKMQSDKGSIPDRFSAQQFSDYHSELNMSSLELGDSALYFCASSSAVRVIGEMNTEAFFGQGTRLTVV.

The chain combines TRBV11-1 with TRBJ1-6; D ambiguous. The CDR3 is 13 amino acids. With 1 base removed from V and 10 bases from J, the gap between germline ends came to 8 bases. Germline values: CDR1 SGHAT, CDR2 FQDESV (reference sequence). CDR3 nucleotide sequence: TGTGCCAGCAGCTTAGAACCGGGCTCACCCCTCCACTTT. The encoded protein is CASSLEPGSPLHF.

J is TRBJ2-3 and V is TRBV6-5; D unclear. The ends were cut back, 10 bases at V and 2 bases at J, with 13 bases in the middle. The germline gives CDR1 MNHEY, CDR2 SVGAGI. This CDR3 is built from 13 residues. CDR3 in amino acids: CATTRPNTDTQYF. The CDR3 region has the DNA TGTGCCACCACCAGACCGAACACAGATACGCAGTATTTT.

The gene calls are TRBV9 and TRBJ1-2; D may be TRBD1 (6 bases). With 2 bases removed from V and 4 bases from J, the gap between germline ends came to 15 bases. The CDR3 is 15 residues long. Germline CDR1 SGDLS, CDR2 YYNGEE. DNA of the CDR3: TGTGCCAGCAGCGTTGGGGGCCTGATCTTCTATGGCTACACCTTC. Encoded protein: CASSVGGLIFYGYTF.

This clone was found once. This chain joins TRBV6-5 and TRBJ2-7; possible D gene TRBD1, 5 bases. The CDR3 sequence is 15 residues long. The V gene's germline CDR1 is MNHEY and CDR2 SVGAGI. V lost 0 bases and J lost 3, with 12 bases in between. DNA of the CDR3: TGTGCCAGCAGTTACTCGTGGCAGGGAAACTACGAGCAGTACTTC. Translated: CASSYSWQGNYEQYF.

This chain joins TRBV7-9 and TRBJ1-4; D unclear. CDR1 and CDR2 (germline): SEHNR, FQNEAQ (reference sequence). The CDR3 runs 18 residues. V lost 1 base to trimming and J lost 4 bases, with 19 bases between them. Written as DNA, the CDR3 is TGTGCCAGCAGCTTAGTGGACGGACGGATACTAGATAATGAAAAACTGTTTTTT. Protein sequence: CASSLVDGRILDNEKLFF.

This chain joins TRBV19 and TRBJ2-7, with D perhaps matching TRBD1 (5 bases). V lost 3 bases and J lost 3, with 12 bases in between. The CDR3 has 14 residues. Germline V gene data show CDR1 as LNHDA and CDR2 as SQIVND (reference sequence). CDR3 sequence reads: CASSITQGSYEQYF. For the CDR3, the DNA is TGTGCCAGTAGTATTACTCAGGGCAGCTACGAGCAGTACTTC.

This chain links TRBV2 with TRBJ2-3, with 8 bases lining up with TRBD2. CDR3 size: 17 residues. V lost 7 bases, J lost 7 bases, and 19 bases stayed unmatched. Germline V lookup: CDR1 SNHLY, CDR2 FYNNEI. CDR3 nucleotide sequence: TGTGCCAGCATCCTGGGGGTAGCGGGAACGGAATCGTATACGCAGTATTTT. The encoded protein is CASILGVAGTESYTQYF.

The chain couples TRBV5-1 to TRBJ2-5; a weak D match, TRBD2 (6 bases). The CDR3 contains 16 residues. V lost 2 bases and J 1 base, leaving 15 bases between the germline ends. Germline V gene data show CDR1 as SGHRS and CDR2 as YFSETQ. CDR3 DNA: TGCGCCAGCAGCTTACACCTGCGGGGCCTCCAAGAGACCCAGTACTTC. This gives the protein CASSLHLRGLQETQYF.

This chain connects TRBV6-1 to TRBJ1-6; D might be TRBD1 (6 bases). This CDR3 comprises 15 residues. Germline values: CDR1 MNHNS, CDR2 SASEGT. V lost 2 bases to trimming and J lost 8 bases, with 13 bases between them. CDR3 DNA: TGTGCCAGCAGTGAATCTGGGGGGCAACATTCACCCCTCCACTTT. Its protein is CASSESGGQHSPLHF.

The chain couples TRBV5-1 to TRBJ2-3; tentative D call: TRBD2 (6 bases). Deletions cut 1 base from V and 2 bases from J, with 11 bases between. The CDR3 spans 15 residues. The germline V gene has CDR1 SGHRS and CDR2 YFSETQ. CDR3 amino acids: CASSLREPHTDTQYF. CDR3 DNA sequence: TGCGCCAGCAGCTTGCGGGAGCCGCACACAGATACGCAGTATTTT. Looking up the rest from reference TRBV5-1 and TRBJ2-3 gives the full variable domain: KAGVTQTPRYLIKTRGQQVTLSCSPISGHRSVSWYQQTPGQGLQFLFEYFSETQRNKGNFPGRFSGRQFSNSRSEMNVSTLELGDSALYLCASSLREPHTDTQYFGPGTRLTVL.

The rearrangement links TRBV7-2 to TRBJ2-3; 10 nucleotides match TRBD2. This CDR3 comprises 16 residues. After removal of 4 bases from V and 8 bases from J, the junction contained 12 bases not matched to a gene. CDR1 and CDR2 (germline): SGHTA, FQGNSA. The CDR3 protein is CASSSNQRGGLGTQYF. The CDR3 DNA reads TGTGCCAGCAGCTCGAACCAGCGGGGGGGCTTGGGTACGCAGTATTTT.

This clone has just a few counts. CDR3 sequence: CASSLGGQEAYYGYTF. CDR3 coding DNA: TGTGCCAGCAGCTTAGGGGGACAGGAGGCCTACTATGGCTACACCTTC. The genes are TRBV7-9 and TRBJ1-2, with TRBD1 identical over 8 bases. After removal of 1 base from V and 3 bases from J, the junction contained 7 bases not matched to a gene. The germline CDR1 and CDR2 sequences are SEHNR and FQNEAQ (reference sequence). The CDR3 contains 16 residues.

The chain is built from TRBV30 and TRBJ1-4; unclear D gene. The germline V and J ends were trimmed by 0 bases and 14 bases, with 13 bases remaining between them. Per the germline V gene, CDR1 is GTSNPN and CDR2 is SVGIG (reference sequence). The CDR3 is 12 residues long. CDR3 region: CAWSVGEAHLFF. CDR3 bases: TGTGCCTGGAGTGTCGGGGAGGCACACCTGTTTTTT.